The clone carrying this T cell receptor beta chain was recorded many times. Its specificity is unknown. V was trimmed by 5 bases and J by 9 bases, leaving 12 bases between them. Per germline, CDR1 SEHNR and CDR2 FQNEAQ (reference sequence). The CDR3 loop spans 12 amino acids. This sample was taken from a study of identical twins. Study-level results: Findings depended on cross-sectional statistics rather than tracking the same donors. Low generation probability was overrepresented in out-of-frame alpha sequences shared by twins. Fewer insertions were carried by abundant cord blood beta clonotypes, but none was seen in memory repertoires.

A template switching step contributed a universal primer site, while unique molecular identifiers were present in the cDNA. TCRdb re-called the 5' RACE reads through MiXCR, storing one row per CDR3 protein. The sample holds under 250,000 distinct CDR3 sequences; approximately 8% are singletons and the top ten take 5% to 6%. This sample was shared with a second study, whose subject was yellow fever vaccine responses in identical twins.

This receptor was taken from a woman under 30 in good health. The sequencing input was CD8+ T cells sorted from blood. V and J are TRBV7-9 and TRBJ2-3, with a possible D match to TRBD1 (5 bases). The CDR3 is CASSSSGATQYF. The CDR3 region has the DNA TGTGCCAGCAGCAGTAGTGGGGCGACGCAGTATTTT.